A single sample gave rise to the 9 T cell receptor beta chains below, sequenced in a study of blood T cells in healthy people across ages (dated by TCRdb to the mid-2010s). To prepare the library, 5' RACE was applied. Sequenced on an Illumina HiSeq 2500. A second about 7 to 11 cycle PCR used a sample-barcoded 5' primer and a J-beta primer mix. The public sequencing data were trimmed at Q25 with fastp and processed into clonotypes with MiXCR by TCRdb, which kept only in-frame beta chains. When rows share a CDR3 protein, they turn into one entry using the most common DNA and genes. The sample contains approximately 1.5 million distinct CDR3 sequences, approximately 39% of them found a single time. The ten most abundant clones make up roughly 3.7% of the sample. The sequencing sample was made of blood. These receptors all come from a woman aged 18 to 35 in good health.

The V and J genes are TRBV25-1 and TRBJ2-5; 7 bases agree with TRBD1. CDR1 is MGHDK, CDR2 SYGVNS, per germline. With V trimmed by 5 bases and J by 1 base, 7 bases remained unmatched. The CDR3 has 15 residues. CDR3 loop: CASSYDRGPQETQYF. For the CDR3, the DNA is TGTGCCAGCAGTTACGATAGGGGGCCCCAAGAGACCCAGTACTTC. Looking up the rest from reference TRBV25-1 and TRBJ2-5 gives the full variable domain: EADIYQTPRYLVIGTGKKITLECSQTMGHDKMYWYQQDPGMELHLIHYSYGVNSTEKGDLSSESTVSRIRTEHFPLTLESARPSHTSQYLCASSYDRGPQETQYFGPGTRLLVL.

The J gene is TRBJ1-2, the V gene TRBV20-1; 7 bases match TRBD1. The CDR3 covers 11 residues. The germline gives CDR1 DFQATT, CDR2 SNEGSKA (reference sequence). Losses at the gene ends were 4 bases for V and 6 bases for J; bases not matched to a gene: 2. The CDR3 loop is CSAKGAHGYTF. The DNA of the CDR3 is TGCAGTGCTAAGGGGGCCCATGGCTACACCTTC.

V gene TRBV6-1 combines with J gene TRBJ1-3; D gene ambiguous. Germline V CDR1 and CDR2: MNHNS, SASEGT. V lost 3 bases and J lost 3, with 12 bases in between. This CDR3 contains 15 residues. In DNA form, the CDR3 reads TGTGCCAGCAGTGACTCAAGGGATCTTGGAAACACCATATATTTT. Translation gives CASSDSRDLGNTIYF.

This clonotype has more than one count but fewer than ten. The gene calls are TRBV10-3 and TRBJ2-7; unclear D gene. Germline V gene sequence: CDR1 ENHRY, CDR2 SYGVKD. Trimming removed 0 bases at V and 2 bases at J, with 8 bases between. The CDR3 loop spans 14 amino acids. CDR3 DNA sequence: TGTGCCATCAGTGAGTCAGGCGACCCCTACGAGCAGTACTTC. This codes for CAISESGDPYEQYF.

This chain connects TRBV9 to TRBJ2-1; D gene ambiguous. CDR3 length: 15 amino acids. The V gene lost 0 bases and the J gene lost 0 bases, with 7 bases spanning the gap. CDR1 and CDR2 (germline): SGDLS, YYNGEE. The CDR3 coding sequence is TGTGCCAGCAGCGTAGCGGCAGCCTCCTACAATGAGCAGTTCTTC. Its translation is CASSVAAASYNEQFF.

V gene TRBV12-3 or TRBV12-4 combines with J gene TRBJ2-7; 9 bases are shared with TRBD1. The ends lost 4 bases at V and 6 bases at J; junction bases unmatched: 13. This CDR3 has 16 residues. CDR3 DNA: TGTGCCAGCAGTTCAGGCCCCCGGACAGGGGCTCGCGAGCAGTACTTC. It translates to CASSSGPRTGAREQYF.

This rearrangement joins TRBV18 to TRBJ1-5; no firm D call. This CDR3 spans 13 amino acids. Germline V lookup: CDR1 KGHSH, CDR2 LQKENI. The V and J ends lost 9 bases and 3 bases respectively, with 12 bases between them. In DNA form, the CDR3 reads TGTGCCAGTAAAGAACAGTACAATCAGCCCCAGCATTTT. As protein: CASKEQYNQPQHF.

J is TRBJ1-2 and V is TRBV20-1; 7 nucleotides agree with TRBD1. The germline V gene encodes CDR1 DFQATT and CDR2 SNEGSKA (reference sequence). CDR3 size: 12 residues. Losses at the gene ends were 1 base for V and 5 bases for J; bases not matched to a gene: 1. CDR3 protein: CSARAGGYGYTF. CDR3 coding DNA: TGCAGTGCTAGAGCAGGGGGATATGGCTACACCTTC.

This sequence joins TRBV20-1 and TRBJ2-3; 10 bases map to TRBD2. The germline V gene has CDR1 DFQATT and CDR2 SNEGSKA (reference sequence). This CDR3 has 19 residues. The V gene end was trimmed by 5 bases and the J gene end by 1 base; junction bases not matched to a gene: 18. The CDR3 sequence is CSASTPSGSSNFGTDTQYF. The CDR3 DNA sequence: TGCAGTGCTTCCACGCCTAGCGGGAGTAGTAATTTTGGCACAGATACGCAGTATTTT.